What follows are 29 T cell receptor beta chains derived from one specimen sequenced in a study of T cell responses to AZD1222 COVID-19 vaccine. Profiling relied on immunoSEQ multiplex PCR, and the TCRdb table lists in-frame clones only, not all of them. The sample has about 160,000 clones, over 75% seen once. The specimen comprised peripheral blood, sampled 28 days after the second AZD1222 dose. The receptors derive from an adult who received the AZD1222 COVID-19 vaccine.

The chain uses TRBV2 and TRBJ1-1; no firm D call. CDR1 SNHLY and CDR2 FYNNEI come from the germline V gene. This CDR3 is built from 13 residues. V was trimmed by 6 bases and J by 7 bases, leaving 15 bases between them. CDR3 coding DNA: TGTGCCAGCAGAGCTGGACTCCCTCTTGAAGCTTTCTTT. This sequence encodes CASRAGLPLEAFF.

The chain joins TRBV19 to TRBJ1-2; no firm D call. The V gene lost 2 bases and the J gene lost 8 bases, with 21 bases spanning the gap. The CDR3 covers 16 residues. The germline gives CDR1 LNHDA, CDR2 SQIVND (reference sequence). The CDR3 coding sequence is TGTGCCAGTAGTATACTGGGGTTGTCGGGATTAAGGGGCTACACCTTC. It specifies CASSILGLSGLRGYTF.

J is TRBJ2-7 and V is TRBV5-6; TRBD2 might be the D (5 bases). V gave up 3 bases and J gave up 2 bases, with 18 bases separating them. The CDR3 has 16 amino acids. CDR1 and CDR2 (germline): SGHDT, YYEEEE. The DNA for the CDR3 is TGTGCCAGCAGCTCGCTGTCGGGTCGGGGTCCCTACGAGCAGTACTTC. The encoded protein is CASSSLSGRGPYEQYF.

The chain couples TRBV3-1 (or the pseudogene TRBV3-2) to TRBJ2-1; D unresolved. Per the germline V gene, CDR1 is LGHDT and CDR2 is YNNKEL (reference sequence). CDR3 length: 14 amino acids. V lost 0 bases and J 5 bases, leaving 8 bases between the germline ends. CDR3 amino acids: CASSQDSRHNEQFF. DNA of the CDR3: TGTGCCAGCAGCCAAGATTCTCGGCACAATGAGCAGTTCTTC.

This chain joins TRBV6-5 and TRBJ1-1, with 7 bases that match TRBD1. V was clipped by 0 bases and J by 9 bases; unmatched bases: 4. This CDR3 has 13 residues. The germline V gene has CDR1 MNHEY and CDR2 SVGAGI. The CDR3 DNA reads TGTGCCAGCAGTTACTCCCGGACAGGACAAGCTTTCTTT. Translating gives CASSYSRTGQAFF.

The genes are TRBV15 and TRBJ1-1; D call uncertain. The length of the CDR3 is 15 residues. Germline V lookup: CDR1 LNHNV, CDR2 YYDKDF (reference sequence). The germline V and J ends were trimmed by 0 bases and 1 base, with 9 bases remaining between them. The CDR3 reads CATSRESGRNTEAFF. DNA of the CDR3: TGTGCCACCAGCAGAGAGTCGGGGAGGAACACTGAAGCTTTCTTT.

This sequence joins TRBV27 and TRBJ1-6; no clear D. CDR3 size: 15 residues. Trimming took 3 bases from V and 9 from J, leaving 15 bases between them. Germline V gene data show CDR1 as MNHEY and CDR2 as SMNVEV (reference sequence). CDR3 protein: CASSFGAVGSSPLHF. For the CDR3, the DNA is TGTGCCAGCAGTTTCGGCGCGGTCGGAAGTTCACCCCTCCACTTT.

The J gene is TRBJ2-5, the V gene TRBV7-2, with TRBD2 matching over 9 bases. The CDR3 is made up of 16 amino acids. The V segment lost 5 bases and the J segment 0 bases; nucleotides outside the gene matches: 7. Germline CDR1 and CDR2: SGHTA and FQGNSA. The CDR3 nucleotides are TGTGCCAGCAGCGGGGCTAGCGGGGTGTACCAAGAGACCCAGTACTTC. It encodes CASSGASGVYQETQYF.

This clone has just one count. The chain combines TRBV19 with TRBJ1-5; perhaps TRBD1 as D (6 bases). The CDR3 extends over 12 amino acids. Germline assignment: CDR1 LNHDA and CDR2 SQIVND (reference sequence). The V gene lost 4 bases and the J gene lost 11 bases, with 12 bases spanning the gap. The CDR3 nucleotides read TGTGCCAGTAGTACACCTCGACAGGCCCAGCATTTT. This codes for CASSTPRQAQHF.

The chain couples TRBV27 to TRBJ1-1; D gene unclear. The V and J ends lost 2 bases and 0 bases respectively, with 7 bases between them. Looked up from germline, CDR1 is MNHEY and CDR2 is SMNVEV (reference sequence). CDR3 length equals 14 residues. The CDR3 DNA is TGTGCCAGCAGTTTAAACAGTATGAACACTGAAGCTTTCTTT. This encodes CASSLNSMNTEAFF.

The V gene is TRBV30, the J gene TRBJ2-3; D is uncertain. There are 14 residues in the CDR3. V was shortened by 4 bases and J by 8 bases, with 19 bases between the two germline ends. The germline CDR1 and CDR2 sequences are GTSNPN and SVGIG (reference sequence). CDR3 loop: CAWKSETYTGTQYF. DNA for the CDR3: TGTGCCTGGAAATCGGAGACCTACACTGGTACGCAGTATTTT.

This chain connects TRBV18 to TRBJ1-1; tentatively, D is TRBD1 (6 bases). Per germline, CDR1 KGHSH and CDR2 LQKENI. The CDR3 consists of 15 residues. Trimming took 2 bases from V and 4 from J, leaving 14 bases between them. CDR3 loop: CASSPVDQGSTEAFF. CDR3 DNA: TGTGCCAGCTCACCAGTAGATCAGGGGAGCACTGAAGCTTTCTTT.

This chain joins TRBV7-2 and TRBJ1-5; D might be TRBD1 (5 bases). The CDR3 spans 16 residues. The ends were cut back, 4 bases at V and 4 bases at J, with 17 bases in the middle. Germline assignment: CDR1 SGHTA and CDR2 FQGNSA. The chain's CDR3 is CASSSGTRLRNQPQHF. The CDR3 DNA reads as TGTGCCAGCAGCTCCGGGACTCGGCTTCGGAATCAGCCCCAGCATTTT.

Points on this clone: The junction departs from germline at one end; a sequencing error may be responsible. The chain links TRBV5-8 to TRBJ1-3; D is undetermined. The CDR3 has 14 amino acids. Germline assignment: CDR1 SGHTS and CDR2 YDEGEE. CDR3: CASRFWVSGNTIYF. Here the CDR3 DNA reads TGTGCCAGCCGCTTCTGGGTTTCAGGAAACACCATATATTTT.

The V and J genes are TRBV7-2 and TRBJ2-1; 9 bases line up with TRBD1. CDR3 size: 13 residues. Germline CDR1 reads SGHTA; CDR2 reads FQGNSA. The junction had 5 bases not matched to a gene; V was cut back by 5 bases and J by 9 bases. CDR3 amino acids: CASSRDREGEQFF. The CDR3 coding sequence is TGTGCCAGCAGCAGGGACAGGGAGGGTGAGCAGTTCTTC.

The V and J genes are TRBV4-1 and TRBJ1-4, with TRBD1 matching over 12 bases. Germline loops: CDR1 MGHRA, CDR2 YSYEKL. Trimming removed 7 bases from V and 8 bases from J; junction bases left unmatched: 11. The CDR3 extends over 16 amino acids. For the CDR3, the DNA is TGCGCCAGCACCCCGGGACAGGGGGCAAGGGAAGAAAAACTGTTTTTT. It is translated as CASTPGQGAREEKLFF.

The V and J genes are TRBV27 and TRBJ2-7; 9 bases align to TRBD1. Losses at the gene ends were 11 bases for V and 6 bases for J; bases not matched to a gene: 8. In germline, CDR1 is MNHEY, CDR2 SMNVEV (reference sequence). CDR3 length: 12 amino acids. The DNA for the CDR3 is TGTGCCGCGAGGGGACAGGGCTCCGAGCAGTACTTC. Translation: CAARGQGSEQYF.

This chain uses TRBV7-2 with TRBJ1-6, with TRBD1 matching 7 bases. The CDR3 sequence is 16 residues long. Germline assignment: CDR1 SGHTA and CDR2 FQGNSA. V lost 2 bases, J lost 13 bases, and 14 bases stayed unmatched. The CDR3 spells CASSLFPRQGFTPLHF. CDR3 sequence (DNA): TGTGCCAGCAGCTTATTTCCGCGACAGGGCTTTACCCCCCTCCACTTT.

The chain uses TRBV5-1 and TRBJ2-1; 10 bases are a match to TRBD2. CDR1 SGHRS and CDR2 YFSETQ come from the germline V gene. J lost 1 base, V lost 1 base, and 8 bases had no gene match. This CDR3 region has 18 residues. CDR3 in amino acids: CASSLKLAGLPSYNEQFF. In DNA, the CDR3 is TGCGCCAGCAGCTTGAAACTAGCGGGGCTTCCTTCCTACAATGAGCAGTTCTTC.

J is TRBJ1-2 and V is TRBV12-3 or TRBV12-4; TRBD1 is a possible D gene (5 bases). The CDR3 is 13 amino acids. V was shortened by 3 bases and J by 5 bases, with 10 bases between the two germline ends. This CDR3 is CASSLVQEYGYTF. The CDR3 DNA follows: TGTGCCAGCAGTTTGGTACAGGAGTATGGCTACACCTTC.

This chain uses TRBV5-1 with TRBJ1-2, with 7 bases lining up with TRBD1. CDR1 SGHRS and CDR2 YFSETQ come from the germline V gene. The V gene end was trimmed by 0 bases and the J gene end by 2 bases; junction bases not matched to a gene: 4. CDR3 length: 15 amino acids. CDR3 coding DNA: TGCGCCAGCAGCTTGGGACAACAGGGGAACTATGGCTACACCTTC. Protein: CASSLGQQGNYGYTF.

The rearrangement uses TRBV2 and TRBJ1-2; 7 bases align to TRBD1. The CDR3 is made up of 13 amino acids. Germline CDR1 SNHLY, CDR2 FYNNEI. V shed 5 bases, J shed 7 bases, and the junction held 7 bases outside the gene matches. CDR3 sequence (DNA): TGTGCCAGCAGTCAATGGACAGGCACTGGCTACACCTTC. Its translation is CASSQWTGTGYTF.

The rearrangement joins TRBV5-4 to TRBJ1-1, with D maybe TRBD1 (5 bases). With 0 bases removed from V and 4 bases from J, the gap between germline ends came to 10 bases. The CDR3 runs to 14 residues. Germline V lookup: CDR1 SGHNT, CDR2 YYREEE (reference sequence). CDR3 DNA sequence: TGTGCCAGCAGCTTGGCAGGGCTCGGCACTGAAGCTTTCTTT. This translates into CASSLAGLGTEAFF.

The CDR3 DNA follows: TGCGCCAGCAGCCAAGATAGGGGCCTCTCCACAGATACGCAGTATTTT. This translates into CASSQDRGLSTDTQYF. The rearrangement joins TRBV4-1 to TRBJ2-3; perhaps TRBD1 as D (5 bases). The CDR3 runs 16 residues. V lost 0 bases and J 2 bases, leaving 12 bases between the germline ends. The germline V gene encodes CDR1 MGHRA and CDR2 YSYEKL.

The chain combines TRBV7-6 with TRBJ2-7, with TRBD2 as a possible D gene (6 bases). The V gene lost 5 bases and the J gene lost 5 bases, with 19 bases spanning the gap. The CDR3 extends over 15 amino acids. CDR1 and CDR2 (germline): SGHVS, FNYEAQ. CDR3 DNA: TGTGCCAGCAGCCCCTTGGTCGGGGGATTCGACGAGCAGTACTTC. Its protein product is CASSPLVGGFDEQYF. The full variable domain, rest sourced from reference TRBV7-6 and TRBJ2-7, is GAGVSQSPRYKVTKRGQDVALRCDPISGHVSLYWYRQALGQGPEFLTYFNYEAQQDKSGLPNDRFSAERPEGSISTLTIQRTEQRDSAMYRCASSPLVGGFDEQYFGPGTRLTVT.

Regarding this clone: The junction does not match germline at one end; this may be a read error. This chain joins TRBV6-5 and TRBJ2-7; a weak D match, TRBD1 (6 bases). The CDR3 covers 11 residues. Germline CDR1 reads MNHEY; CDR2 reads SVGAGI. CDR3 DNA sequence: TGCGCGACTGGACAGACGGCAGAGCAGTACTTC. This translates into CATGQTAEQYF.

This clone was picked up a small number of times. This sequence joins TRBV2 and TRBJ1-3; the D is unclear. V lost 8 bases to trimming and J lost 4 bases, with 15 bases between them. Germline loops: CDR1 SNHLY, CDR2 FYNNEI. The CDR3 covers 14 residues. The CDR3 region is CASRADRQGNTIYF. The CDR3, as DNA: TGTGCCAGCCGCGCAGATCGGCAGGGAAACACCATATATTTT.

V is TRBV6-5 and J is TRBJ2-7; maybe TRBD2 (6 bases). Germline CDR1 reads MNHEY; CDR2 reads SVGAGI. The CDR3 is 15 residues long. Trimming removed 2 bases from V and 2 bases from J, with 13 bases in between. Written as DNA, the CDR3 is TGTGCCAGCAGTTACAACCGGGAGTTGGCCTACGAGCAGTACTTC. This translates into CASSYNRELAYEQYF.

The genes are TRBV12-3 or TRBV12-4 and TRBJ1-2; unclear D gene. Trimming took 2 bases from V and 7 from J, leaving 2 bases between them. CDR3 length: 10 amino acids. The CDR3 DNA reads TGTGCCAGCAGTTTAATTGGCTACACCTTC. Encoded protein: CASSLIGYTF.